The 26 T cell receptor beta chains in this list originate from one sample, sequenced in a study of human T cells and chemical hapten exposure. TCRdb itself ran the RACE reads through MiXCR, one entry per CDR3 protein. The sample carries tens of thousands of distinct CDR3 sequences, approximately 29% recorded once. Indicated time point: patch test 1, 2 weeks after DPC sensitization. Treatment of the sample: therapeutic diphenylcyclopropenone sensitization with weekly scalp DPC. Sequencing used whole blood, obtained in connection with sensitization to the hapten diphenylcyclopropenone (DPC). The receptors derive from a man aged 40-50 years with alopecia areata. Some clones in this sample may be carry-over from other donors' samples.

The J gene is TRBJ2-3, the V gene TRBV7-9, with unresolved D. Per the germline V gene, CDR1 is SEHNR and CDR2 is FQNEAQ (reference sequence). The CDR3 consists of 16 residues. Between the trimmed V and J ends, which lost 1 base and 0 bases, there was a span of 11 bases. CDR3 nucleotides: TGTGCCAGCAGCTTAGGTAGTGCAGACAGCACAGATACGCAGTATTTT. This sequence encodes CASSLGSADSTDTQYF.

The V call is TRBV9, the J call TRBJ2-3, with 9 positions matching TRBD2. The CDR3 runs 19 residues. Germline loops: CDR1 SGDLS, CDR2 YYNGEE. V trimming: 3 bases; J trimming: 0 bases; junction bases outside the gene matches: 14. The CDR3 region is CASSGSHLTSGSSTDTQYF. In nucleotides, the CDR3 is TGTGCCAGCAGCGGGTCCCACCTCACTAGCGGGTCTAGCACAGATACGCAGTATTTT.

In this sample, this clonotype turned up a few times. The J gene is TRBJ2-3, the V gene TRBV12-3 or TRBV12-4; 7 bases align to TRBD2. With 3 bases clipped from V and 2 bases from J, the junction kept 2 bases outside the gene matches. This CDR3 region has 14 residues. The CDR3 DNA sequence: TGTGCCAGCAGTTTGGGACTACCCACAGATACGCAGTATTTT. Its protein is CASSLGLPTDTQYF.

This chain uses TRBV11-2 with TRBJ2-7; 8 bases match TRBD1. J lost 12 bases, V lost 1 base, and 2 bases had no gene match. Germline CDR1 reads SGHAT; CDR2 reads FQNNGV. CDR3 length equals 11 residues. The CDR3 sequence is CASSLGGTGYF. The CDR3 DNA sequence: TGTGCCAGCAGCTTAGGTGGGACAGGGTACTTC.

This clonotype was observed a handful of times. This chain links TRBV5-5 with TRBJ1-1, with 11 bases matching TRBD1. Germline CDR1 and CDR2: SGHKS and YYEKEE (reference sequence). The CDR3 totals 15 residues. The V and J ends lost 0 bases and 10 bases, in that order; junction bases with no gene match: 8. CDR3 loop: CASSLAMGTGGRAFF. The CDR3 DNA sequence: TGTGCCAGCAGCTTGGCGATGGGGACAGGGGGTCGAGCTTTCTTT.

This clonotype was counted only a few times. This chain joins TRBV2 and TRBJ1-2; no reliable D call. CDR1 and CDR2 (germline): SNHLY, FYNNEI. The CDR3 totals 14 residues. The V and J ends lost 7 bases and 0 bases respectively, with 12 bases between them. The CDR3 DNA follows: TGTGCCAGCACGGGAGACCCCCCTAACTATGGCTACACCTTC. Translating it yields CASTGDPPNYGYTF.

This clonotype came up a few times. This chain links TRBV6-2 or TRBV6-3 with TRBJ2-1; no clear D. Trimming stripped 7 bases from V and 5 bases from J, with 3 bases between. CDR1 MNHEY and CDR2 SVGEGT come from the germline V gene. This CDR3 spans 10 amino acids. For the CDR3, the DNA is TGTGCCAGCAAAGACAATGAGCAGTTCTTC. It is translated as CASKDNEQFF.

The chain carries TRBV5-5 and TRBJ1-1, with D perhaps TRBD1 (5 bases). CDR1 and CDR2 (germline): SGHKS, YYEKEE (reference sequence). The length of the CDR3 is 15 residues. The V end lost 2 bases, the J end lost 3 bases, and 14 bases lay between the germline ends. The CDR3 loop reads CASSLRGTPDTEAFF. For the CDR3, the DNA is TGTGCCAGCAGCTTAAGAGGGACCCCGGACACTGAAGCTTTCTTT.

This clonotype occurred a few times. DNA for the CDR3: TGTGCCAGCAGCGTAGAGAGAGGGGTCACCGGGGAGCTGTTTTTT. Translated: CASSVERGVTGELFF. This chain uses TRBV9 with TRBJ2-2; D assignment may be TRBD1 or TRBD2 (5 bases each). The germline gives CDR1 SGDLS, CDR2 YYNGEE. The CDR3 is 15 amino acids. V was pared by 0 bases and J by 4 bases, with 10 bases between.

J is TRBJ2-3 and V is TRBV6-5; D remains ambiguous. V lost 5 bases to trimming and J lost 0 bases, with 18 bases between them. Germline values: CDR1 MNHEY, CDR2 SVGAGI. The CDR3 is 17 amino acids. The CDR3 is CASSPRHFSGSTDTQYF. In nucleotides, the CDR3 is TGTGCCAGCAGTCCGCGGCATTTCAGTGGAAGCACAGATACGCAGTATTTT.

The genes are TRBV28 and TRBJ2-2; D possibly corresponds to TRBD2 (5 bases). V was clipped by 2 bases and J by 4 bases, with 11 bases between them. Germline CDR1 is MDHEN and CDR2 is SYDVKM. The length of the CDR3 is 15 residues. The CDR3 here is CASSLGLLVTGELFF. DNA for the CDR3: TGTGCCAGCAGTTTAGGGCTACTAGTCACCGGGGAGCTGTTTTTT.

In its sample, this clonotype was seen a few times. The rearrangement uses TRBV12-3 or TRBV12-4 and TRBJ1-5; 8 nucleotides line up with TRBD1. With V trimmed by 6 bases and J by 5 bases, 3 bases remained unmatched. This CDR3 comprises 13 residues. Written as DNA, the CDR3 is TGTGCCAGCAGCCACAGGGGGGATCAGCCCCAGCATTTT. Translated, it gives CASSHRGDQPQHF.

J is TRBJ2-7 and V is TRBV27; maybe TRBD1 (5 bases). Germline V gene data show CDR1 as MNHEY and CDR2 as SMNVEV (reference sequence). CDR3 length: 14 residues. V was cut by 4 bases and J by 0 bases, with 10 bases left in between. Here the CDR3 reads CASSSKGDSYEQYF. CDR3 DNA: TGTGCCAGCAGTTCGAAAGGGGACTCCTACGAGCAGTACTTC.

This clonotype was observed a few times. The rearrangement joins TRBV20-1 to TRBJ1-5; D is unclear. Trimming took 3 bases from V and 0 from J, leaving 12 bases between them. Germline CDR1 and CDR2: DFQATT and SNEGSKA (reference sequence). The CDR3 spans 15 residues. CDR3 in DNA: TGCAGTGCTAGGTGGTCGGAAAATAGCAATCAGCCCCAGCATTTT. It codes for CSARWSENSNQPQHF.

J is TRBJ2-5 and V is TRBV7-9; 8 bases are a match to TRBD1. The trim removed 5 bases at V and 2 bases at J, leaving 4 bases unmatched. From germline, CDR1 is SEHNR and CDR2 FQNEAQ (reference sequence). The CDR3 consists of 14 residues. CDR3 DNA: TGTGCCAGCAGCCAACGACAGGGGCAAGAGACCCAGTACTTC. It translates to CASSQRQGQETQYF.

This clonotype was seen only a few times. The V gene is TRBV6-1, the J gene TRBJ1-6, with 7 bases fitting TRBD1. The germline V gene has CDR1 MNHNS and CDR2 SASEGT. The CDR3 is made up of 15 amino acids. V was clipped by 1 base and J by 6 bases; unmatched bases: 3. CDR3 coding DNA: TGTGCCAGCAGTGAAGGGGGACAGCTTAATTCACCCCTCCACTTT. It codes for CASSEGGQLNSPLHF.

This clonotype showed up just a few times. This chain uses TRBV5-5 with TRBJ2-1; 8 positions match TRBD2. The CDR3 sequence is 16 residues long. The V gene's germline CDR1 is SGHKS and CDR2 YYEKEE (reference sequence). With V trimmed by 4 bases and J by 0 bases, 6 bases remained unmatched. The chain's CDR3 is CASSALAGASYNEQFF. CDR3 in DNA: TGTGCCAGCAGCGCGCTAGCGGGCGCCTCCTACAATGAGCAGTTCTTC.

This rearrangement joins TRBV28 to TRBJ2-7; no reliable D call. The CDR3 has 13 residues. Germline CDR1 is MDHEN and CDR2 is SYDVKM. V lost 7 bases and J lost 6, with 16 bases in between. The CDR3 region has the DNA TGTGCCAGCAAATACCACGTAGGCACCGAGCAGTACTTC. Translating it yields CASKYHVGTEQYF. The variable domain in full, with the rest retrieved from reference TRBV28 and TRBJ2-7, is DVKVTQSSRYLVKRTGEKVFLECVQDMDHENMFWYRQDPGLGLRLIYFSYDVKMKEKGDIPEGYSVSREKKERFSLILESASTNQTSMYLCASKYHVGTEQYFGPGTRLTVT.

The DNA for the CDR3 is TGTGCCAGCAGTACACCGGGACAGGGGAGGGATGAGCAGTTCTTC. Amino acids: CASSTPGQGRDEQFF. The chain combines TRBV27 with TRBJ2-1; TRBD1 matches at 10 bases. This CDR3 is 15 amino acids long. V was pared by 5 bases and J by 8 bases, with 9 bases of the junction left unmatched. Germline CDR1 is MNHEY and CDR2 is SMNVEV (reference sequence).

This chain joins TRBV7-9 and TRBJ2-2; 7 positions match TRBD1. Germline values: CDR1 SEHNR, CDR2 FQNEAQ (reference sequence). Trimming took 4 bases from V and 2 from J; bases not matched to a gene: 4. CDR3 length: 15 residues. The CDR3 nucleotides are TGTGCCAGCAGCTCGCGACAGGGAAACACCGGGGAGCTGTTTTTT. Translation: CASSSRQGNTGELFF. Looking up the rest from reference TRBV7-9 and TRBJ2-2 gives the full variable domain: DTGVSQNPRHKITKRGQNVTFRCDPISEHNRLYWYRQTLGQGPEFLTYFQNEAQLEKSRLLSDRFSAERPKGSFSTLEIQRTEQGDSAMYLCASSSRQGNTGELFFGEGSRLTVL.

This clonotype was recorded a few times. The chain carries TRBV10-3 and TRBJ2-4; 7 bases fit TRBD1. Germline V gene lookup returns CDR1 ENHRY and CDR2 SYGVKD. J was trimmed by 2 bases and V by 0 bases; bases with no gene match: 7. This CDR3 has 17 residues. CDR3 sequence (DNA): TGTGCCATCAGTGAGTCGATCCCGACAGGGACCAAAAACATTCAGTACTTC. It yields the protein CAISESIPTGTKNIQYF.

The CDR3 reads CSAIRDGTPKETQYF. As DNA, the CDR3 is TGCAGTGCTATTCGAGACGGGACCCCCAAAGAGACCCAGTACTTC. The chain joins TRBV20-1 to TRBJ2-5; D may correspond to TRBD1 or TRBD2 (5 bases each). V gave up 4 bases and J gave up 3 bases, with 18 bases separating them. The length of the CDR3 is 15 residues. CDR1 and CDR2 (germline): DFQATT, SNEGSKA (reference sequence).

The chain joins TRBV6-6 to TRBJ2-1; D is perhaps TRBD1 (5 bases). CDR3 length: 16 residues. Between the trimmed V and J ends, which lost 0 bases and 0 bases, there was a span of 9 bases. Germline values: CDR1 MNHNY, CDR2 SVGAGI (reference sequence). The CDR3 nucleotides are TGTGCCAGCAGTTACTCCAGGGATAGCTCCTACAATGAGCAGTTCTTC. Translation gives CASSYSRDSSYNEQFF.

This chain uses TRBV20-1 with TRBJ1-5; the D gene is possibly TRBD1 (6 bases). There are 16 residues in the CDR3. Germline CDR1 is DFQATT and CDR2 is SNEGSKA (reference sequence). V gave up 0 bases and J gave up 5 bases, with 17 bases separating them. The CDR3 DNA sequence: TGCAGTGCTAGAGATCCTAAGGACAGTCTCTATCAGCCCCAGCATTTT. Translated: CSARDPKDSLYQPQHF.

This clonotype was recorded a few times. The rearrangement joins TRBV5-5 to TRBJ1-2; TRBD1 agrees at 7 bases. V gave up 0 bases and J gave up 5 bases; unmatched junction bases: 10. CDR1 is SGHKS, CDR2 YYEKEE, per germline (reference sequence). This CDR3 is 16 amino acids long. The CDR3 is CASSLEGTRGSYGYTF. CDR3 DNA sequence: TGTGCCAGCAGCTTGGAGGGGACCAGGGGGTCTTATGGCTACACCTTC.

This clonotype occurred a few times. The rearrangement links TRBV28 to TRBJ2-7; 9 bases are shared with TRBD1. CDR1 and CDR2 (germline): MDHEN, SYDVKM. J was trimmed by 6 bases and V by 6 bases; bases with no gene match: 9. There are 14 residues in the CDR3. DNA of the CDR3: TGTGCCAGCAGCCATCCGGGACAGGGACGCGAGCAGTACTTC. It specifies CASSHPGQGREQYF.